The rows below give T cell receptor beta chains drawn from one sample of a study of blood T cell repertoires in COVID-19. The assay was immunoSEQ multiplex PCR, and TCRdb's table has in-frame clones only and misses some. The repertoire holds approximately 200,000 clones, 80% to 90% seen once, with approximately 3.8% in the top ten. Sequences were obtained from PBMCs or T cells enriched from blood (not recorded which). The receptors stem from a woman younger than 35 in a cohort exposed to, infected with or recovered from COVID-19 (not recorded which). Each CDR3 is given with its conserved first and last residue. The D gene is left open where the match is weak. The size entry is marked missing in some rows and otherwise reads once, few, many or a size class.

NA NA TRBJ2-5 TRBV21-1 CASSRGPGKEETQYF TGTGCCAGCAGCAGGGGGCCGGGGAAGGAAGAGACCCAGTACTTC
once NA TRBJ2-7 TRBV6-5 CASSTLGHEQYF TGTGCCAGCAGCACCTTGGGGCACGAGCAGTACTTC
NA TRBD1 TRBJ1-2 TRBV6-5 CASTSDRSNYGYTF TGTGCCAGCACCTCGGACAGGTCTAACTATGGCTACACCTTC
NA TRBD1 TRBJ1-4 TRBV5-8 CASSPGQGTTNEKLFF TGTGCCAGCAGCCCTGGACAGGGGACAACTAATGAAAAACTGTTTTTT
NA TRBD1 TRBJ2-3 TRBV3-1/TRBV3-2 CASSQGPGQGVDTQYF TGTGCCAGCAGCCAAGGCCCGGGACAGGGGGTCGATACGCAGTATTTT
NA NA TRBJ1-6 TRBV29-1 CSVTRGPNSPLHF TGCAGCGTCACCCGAGGGCCTAATTCACCCCTCCACTTT
NA TRBD1 TRBJ1-1 TRBV15 CATSPDRGRTEAFF TGTGCCACCAGTCCCGACAGGGGACGCACTGAAGCTTTCTTT
NA NA TRBJ1-5 TRBV6-1 CASSEAVGGANQPQHF TGTGCCAGCAGTGAAGCGGTTGGGGGGGCAAATCAGCCCCAGCATTTT
once NA TRBJ1-6 TRBV9 CASSVGTVDNSPLHF TGTGCCAGCAGCGTAGGGACAGTTGATAATTCACCCCTCCACTTT
NA NA TRBJ2-3 TRBV9 CASSHSTSTDTQYF TGTGCCAGCAGCCACTCAACTAGCACAGATACGCAGTATTTT
NA TRBD1 TRBJ1-3 TRBV27 CASSSIWGQGRNGNTIYF TGTGCCAGCAGTTCGATATGGGGACAGGGACGGAATGGAAACACCATATATTTT
NA TRBD1 TRBJ1-4 TRBV5-1 CASSLETGTGREKLFF TGCGCCAGCAGCTTGGAAACCGGGACAGGAAGGGAAAAACTGTTTTTT
NA NA TRBJ1-1 TRBV6-1 CASSEEGYTEAFF TGTGCCAGCAGTGAAGAGGGGTACACTGAAGCTTTCTTT
NA NA TRBJ1-2 TRBV27 CASSLERGAGGYTF TGTGCCAGCAGTTTAGAACGTGGAGCCGGCGGCTACACCTTC
NA NA TRBJ1-2 TRBV27 CASRPGSANYGYTF TGTGCCAGCAGGCCAGGGTCTGCTAACTATGGCTACACCTTC
NA NA TRBJ1-1 TRBV11-3 CASSSDSSPEAFF TGTGCCAGCAGCTCCGACAGCTCGCCTGAAGCTTTCTTT
once TRBD1 TRBJ1-6 TRBV19 CASSGTAYNSPLHF TGTGCCAGTAGTGGGACAGCCTATAATTCACCCCTCCACTTT
NA NA TRBJ2-7 TRBV3-1/TRBV3-2 CASSLGGTWYEQYF TGTGCCAGCAGCCTCGGCGGGACCTGGTACGAGCAGTACTTC
many TRBD1 TRBJ1-1 TRBV19 CASSTLTGGLDTEAFF TGTGCCAGTAGTACTCTGACAGGGGGCCTGGACACTGAAGCTTTCTTT
NA TRBD1 TRBJ2-2 TRBV28 CASSLLGQTNTGELFF TGTGCCAGCAGTTTATTGGGACAGACCAACACCGGGGAGCTGTTTTTT
once NA TRBJ1-1 TRBV7-6 CASSLNSNTEAFF TGTGCCAGCAGCTTAAACAGCAACACTGAAGCTTTCTTT
NA NA TRBJ2-5 TRBV30 CAWIPSGETQYF TGTGCCTGGATCCCCTCCGGGGAGACCCAGTACTTC
NA NA TRBJ2-1 TRBV11-3 CASSFGWGADEQFF TGTGCCAGCAGCTTTGGGTGGGGAGCGGATGAGCAGTTCTTC
NA TRBD1 TRBJ1-6 TRBV27 CASSQGQGYSPLHF TGTGCCAGCAGTCAGGGACAGGGGTATTCACCCCTCCACTTT
NA NA TRBJ2-1 TRBV5-1 CASSLTIGGLNEQFF TGCGCCAGCAGCCTTACTATAGGAGGTCTCAATGAGCAGTTCTTC
NA NA TRBJ1-1 TRBV29-1 CSAGVGGFMNTEAFF TGCAGCGCCGGGGTAGGGGGATTCATGAACACTGAAGCTTTCTTT
NA TRBD2 TRBJ2-3 TRBV30 CAWSVGLGSTDTQYF TGTGCCTGGAGTGTGGGACTAGGTAGCACAGATACGCAGTATTTT
NA TRBD2 TRBJ2-3 TRBV3-1/TRBV3-2 CASSRNLGTSGGAAPDTQYF TGTGCCAGCAGCCGGAACCTAGGGACTAGCGGGGGGGCCGCCCCAGATACGCAGTATTTT
NA NA TRBJ2-1 TRBV23-1 CASSQLGPLDYQFF TGCGCCAGCAGTCAGCTTGGCCCGCTAGACTATCAGTTCTTC
NA NA TRBJ2-1 TRBV11-3 CASSLGGPRGNEQFF TGTGCCAGCAGCTTAGGAGGCCCCCGGGGGAATGAGCAGTTCTTC
NA TRBD1 TRBJ1-2 TRBV6-4 CASSATGDSYGYTF TGTGCCAGCAGTGCGACAGGGGACAGCTATGGCTACACCTTC
NA NA TRBJ2-5 TRBV24-1 CATSDPAQGQETQYF TGTGCCACCAGTGATCCTGCCCAGGGGCAAGAGACCCAGTACTTC
NA TRBD2 TRBJ2-1 TRBV13 CASSYNTRLAGGSTGNEQFF TGTGCCAGCAGCTACAATACAAGACTAGCGGGAGGGTCAACAGGGAATGAGCAGTTCTTC
NA TRBD1 TRBJ1-1 TRBV28 CASSPNRGPNTEAFF TGTGCCAGCAGCCCAAACAGGGGACCGAACACTGAAGCTTTCTTT
NA TRBD1 TRBJ1-4 TRBV5-5 CASSPTGENEKLFF TGTGCCAGCAGCCCCACAGGGGAAAATGAAAAACTGTTTTTT
NA TRBD1 TRBJ1-1 TRBV25-1 CASSGGQTNTEAFF TGTGCCAGCAGTGGGGGACAGACGAACACTGAAGCTTTCTTT
few NA TRBJ1-2 TRBV5-4 CASSLGNSQTYGYTF TGTGCCAGCAGCTTAGGAAACAGCCAGACCTATGGCTACACCTTC
NA TRBD1 TRBJ2-1 TRBV15 CATSRPGTGGRNEQFF TGTGCCACCAGCAGACCCGGGACAGGGGGTAGGAATGAGCAGTTCTTC
NA TRBD2 TRBJ2-5 TRBV27 CASALAGAQETQYF TGTGCCAGCGCTTTAGCGGGGGCCCAAGAGACCCAGTACTTC
NA TRBD2 TRBJ2-3 TRBV19 CASSSQGLAGADTQYF TGTGCCAGTAGTAGCCAGGGACTAGCGGGAGCAGATACGCAGTATTTT
NA NA TRBJ1-1 TRBV27 CASGRRENTEAFF TGTGCCAGCGGGAGAAGGGAGAACACTGAAGCTTTCTTT
NA TRBD2 TRBJ2-1 TRBV11-3 CASGGPSGSSYNEQFF TGTGCCAGCGGCGGCCCTAGCGGGAGCTCCTACAATGAGCAGTTCTTC
once NA TRBJ2-1 TRBV7-2 CASSRFSGIPYNEQFF TGTGCCAGCAGCCGGTTCTCGGGGATCCCCTACAATGAGCAGTTCTTC
NA TRBD1 TRBJ1-2 TRBV28 CASKGQNYGYTF TGTGCCAGCAAGGGACAGAACTATGGCTACACCTTC
NA NA TRBJ1-2 TRBV2 CASSAQGNNYGYTF TGTGCCAGCAGTGCCCAGGGGAACAACTATGGCTACACCTTC
NA NA TRBJ1-2 TRBV28 CASSLVQGNYGYTF TGTGCCAGCAGTTTAGTTCAGGGCAACTATGGCTACACCTTC
NA TRBD1 TRBJ2-1 TRBV5-1 CASSLAGTGHNEQFF TGCGCCAGCAGCCTGGCGGGGACAGGGCACAATGAGCAGTTCTTC
NA TRBD1 TRBJ1-1 TRBV5-4 CASSWTGGTEAFF TGTGCCAGCAGCTGGACAGGGGGCACTGAAGCTTTCTTT